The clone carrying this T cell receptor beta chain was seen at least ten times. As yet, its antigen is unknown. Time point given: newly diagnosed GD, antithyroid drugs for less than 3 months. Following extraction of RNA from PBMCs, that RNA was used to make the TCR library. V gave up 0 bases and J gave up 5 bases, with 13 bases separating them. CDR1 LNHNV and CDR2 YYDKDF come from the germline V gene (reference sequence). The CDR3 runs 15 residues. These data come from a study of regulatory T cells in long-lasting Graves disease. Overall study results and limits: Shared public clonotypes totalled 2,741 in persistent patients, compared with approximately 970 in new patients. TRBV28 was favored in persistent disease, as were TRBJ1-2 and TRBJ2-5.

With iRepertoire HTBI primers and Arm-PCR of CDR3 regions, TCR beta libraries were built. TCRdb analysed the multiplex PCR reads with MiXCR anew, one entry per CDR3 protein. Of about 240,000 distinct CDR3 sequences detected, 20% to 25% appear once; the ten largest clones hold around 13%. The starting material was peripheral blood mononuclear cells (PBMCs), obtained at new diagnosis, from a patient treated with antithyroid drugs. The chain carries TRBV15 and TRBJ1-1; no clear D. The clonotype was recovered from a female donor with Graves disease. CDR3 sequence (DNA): TGTGCCACCAGCAGAGATCTGGCAGGAGGGACTGAAGCTTTCTTT. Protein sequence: CATSRDLAGGTEAFF. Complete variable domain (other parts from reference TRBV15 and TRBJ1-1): DAMVIQNPRYQVTQFGKPVTLSCSQTLNHNVMYWYQQKSSQAPKLLFHYYDKDFNNEADTPDNFQSRRPNTSFCFLDIRSPGLGDTAMYLCATSRDLAGGTEAFFGQGTRLTVV.